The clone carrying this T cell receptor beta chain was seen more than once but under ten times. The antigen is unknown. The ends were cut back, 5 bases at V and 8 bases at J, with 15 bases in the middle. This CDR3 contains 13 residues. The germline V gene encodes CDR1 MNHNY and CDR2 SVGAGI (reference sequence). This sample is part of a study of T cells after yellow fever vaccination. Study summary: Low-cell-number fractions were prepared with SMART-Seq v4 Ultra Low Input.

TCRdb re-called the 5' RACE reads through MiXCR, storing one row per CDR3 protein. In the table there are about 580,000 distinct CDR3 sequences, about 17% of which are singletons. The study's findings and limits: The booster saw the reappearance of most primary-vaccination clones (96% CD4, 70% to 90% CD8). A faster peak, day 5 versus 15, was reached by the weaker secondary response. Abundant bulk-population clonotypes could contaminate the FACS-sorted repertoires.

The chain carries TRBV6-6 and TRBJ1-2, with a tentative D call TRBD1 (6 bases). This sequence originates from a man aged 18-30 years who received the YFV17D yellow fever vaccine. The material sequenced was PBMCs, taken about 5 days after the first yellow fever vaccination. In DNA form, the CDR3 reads TGTGCCAGCAGTACAGGGTTCACTTTCGGCTACACCTTC. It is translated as CASSTGFTFGYTF.